Listed here is a single T cell receptor beta chain. Its antigen has not been determined. No much larger clonotype is one base removed from it; base qualities were not supplied. The library was produced with 5' RACE. These reads were obtained on an Illumina HiSeq 2500. A second about 7 to 12 cycle PCR used a sample-barcoded 5' primer and a J-beta primer mix. A template-switch 5' adaptor carrying 12 random nucleotides introduced a unique molecular identifier onto each TCR beta cDNA molecule. Each sample yielded at least 3 million CDR3-containing paired-end reads. All of the RNA was converted into first-strand cDNA using the Mint cDNA synthesis kit, with a TRBC-specific oligonucleotide serving as the primer. After uracil-DNA glycosylase treatment, a first 18-cycle PCR used universal primers M1SS and BC2_uni_R on all cDNA. In the original analysis: For normalization, 1 million high-quality reads, each with a distinct molecular identifier, were randomly selected from each sample. Reads sharing molecular identifiers were discarded rather than binned into consensus sequences. MiTCR, with a Q25 quality threshold and the strictest error-elimination algorithm, was used for CDR3 identification, clonotype clustering and error correction. Lower-bound total TCR beta diversity was estimated with a nonparametric unseen species model using Euler transformation. In TCRdb, the public reads were trimmed at Q25 with fastp and aligned with MiXCR, with productive beta chains retained. Records with the same CDR3 protein are collapsed into one entry carrying the most frequent genes and DNA. These V and J calls are TCRdb output, not the study's own analysis. Recorded for this sample are roughly 800,000 distinct CDR3 sequences; approximately 25% of them occurred a single time. Approximately 3.7% of the sample lies in the top ten.

The CDR3 contains 15 residues, cysteine and phenylalanine counted. Of the read, only the CDR3 DNA is kept; its 45 bases are in frame from base 1. The germline V gene encodes CDR1 LGHNA and CDR2 YSLEER. V ends up 0 bases short and J 10 bases short, with an unmatched junction base count of 4. The donors were a few dozen Caucasian individuals from Russia, aged roughly 6 to 100 years, who were systemically healthy. Each donor gave 8 to 10 milliliters of peripheral blood, drawn into EDTA-treated Vacutainer tubes. Ficoll-Paque density-gradient centrifugation was used to isolate PBMCs, with at least 6.5 million obtained per sample. Total RNA was extracted from PBMCs with Trizol reagent, with at least 6 micrograms obtained per sample. For every donor, flow cytometry on a PBMC aliquot measured the percentage of naive CD45RAhigh/CD27high T cells. This entry belongs to a study of blood T cells in healthy people across ages (dated by TCRdb to the mid-2010s). In the study overall: In model experiments, template switching captured roughly one uniquely barcoded TCR beta cDNA molecule for every two T cells. Age-related changes in TCR beta repertoire diversity were measured in the study by deep sequencing normalized with unique cDNA molecular identifiers. The donors were split into four age groups: young (average around 15 years), middle-aged (about 40), aged (more than 60) and long-lived (over 80). Two additional independent replicas of 1 million unique cDNA reads from the same blood draw were analyzed for two donors (one aged 18 to 30 and one aged 80 or older).

Points the paper makes about the study in general: Since profiling was done on bulk unsorted PBMCs, naive and antigen-experienced compartments could not be conclusively compared. A strong correlation was found between observed TCR beta diversity and the percentage of naive T cells measured by flow cytometry. Compared with the aged group, more naive CD4+ T cells, fewer expanded clones and increased TCR diversity were shown by the long-lived group, suggesting age selection. Total diversity estimates from one million sequenced T cells were considered lower bounds and underestimates. Because the CMV infection status of the donors was unknown, age-related changes in expanded clonotypes may potentially have been confounded. As age increased, observed TCR beta diversity per million T cells dropped in a roughly linear way, and a significant reduction was already evident by age 40.

The same sample was also used in a study of T cells of mothers and their children. In that second paper, the authors write: Nine systemically healthy Caucasian individuals, comprising three mothers and their six children, were included as donors. cDNA synthesis consumed the entire amount of extracted RNA, loaded at approximately 1.5 ug RNA in each 15 ul reaction. In the second PCR, sample barcodes and 2-4 random nucleotides were introduced via the M1S primer. Over 8 million TCR beta CDR3 reads came from each mother, compared with around 3 million reads from each child. In both related and unrelated pairs, thymic selection shapes the output of TCR recombination in a similar way, with inherited differences having only a minor effect. Related mother-child pairs always showed normalized repertoire overlap that was slightly higher than in unrelated mother-child pairs, though the difference was never significant. No persistent microchimeric T cell clones were detected, at a sensitivity of approximately 110 clones per million clonotypes. Deep NGS was used in the study to compare the TCR beta repertoires of mothers and children and to look for features that separate related mother-child pairs from unrelated individuals. On average, the children were approximately 12 +/- 4 years old, while the mothers were approximately 41 +/- 4 years old. After adapter ligation with NEBNext reagents, the libraries were sequenced on Illumina HiSeq 2000 with 100+100 nt paired-end reads. To avoid cross-contamination, the mother libraries and the child libraries were prepared a month apart and sequenced in separate runs. Between roughly 450,000 and 2,200,000 distinct TCR beta clonotypes were identified per donor. Naive TCR beta clonotypes were estimated from low-frequency clonotypes matched to each donor's FACS-determined naive share, without sorting.

The rearrangement joined TRBV4-3 to TRBJ1-6; 9 middle bases align to TRBD1. The TCR comes from a boy between 10 and 17 years old in good health. Source material: blood. At the DNA level, the sequence is TGCGCCAGCAGCCAAGAGGGGACAGGGCGATCACCCCTCCACTTT. It is translated as CASSQEGTGRSPLHF.